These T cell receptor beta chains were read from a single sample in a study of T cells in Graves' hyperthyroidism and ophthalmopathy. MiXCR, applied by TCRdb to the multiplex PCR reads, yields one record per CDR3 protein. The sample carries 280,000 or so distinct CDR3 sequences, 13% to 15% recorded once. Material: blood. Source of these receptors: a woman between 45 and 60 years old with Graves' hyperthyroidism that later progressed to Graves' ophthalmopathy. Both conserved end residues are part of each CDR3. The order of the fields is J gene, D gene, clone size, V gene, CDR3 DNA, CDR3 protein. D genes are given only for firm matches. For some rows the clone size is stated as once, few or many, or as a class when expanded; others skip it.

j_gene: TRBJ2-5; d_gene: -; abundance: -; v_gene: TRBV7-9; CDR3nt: TGTGCCAGCAGCCCCCGTCTAACGGATCGGGGAGGAGAGACCCAGTACTTC; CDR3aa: CASSPRLTDRGGETQYF
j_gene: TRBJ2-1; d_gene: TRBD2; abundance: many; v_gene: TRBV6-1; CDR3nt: TGTGCCAGCACAGCTTCTACTAGCGTTGAGCAGTTCTTC; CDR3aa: CASTASTSVEQFF
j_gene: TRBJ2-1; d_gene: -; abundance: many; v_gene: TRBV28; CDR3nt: TGTGCCAGTTGGCGCAGCTCCTACAATGAGCAGTTCTTC; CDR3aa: CASWRSSYNEQFF
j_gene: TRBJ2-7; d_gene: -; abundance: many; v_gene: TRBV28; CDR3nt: TGTGCCAGCAGTTCCTCAACAGGTGCCCTCTACGCTGAGCAGTACTTC; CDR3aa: CASSSSTGALYAEQYF
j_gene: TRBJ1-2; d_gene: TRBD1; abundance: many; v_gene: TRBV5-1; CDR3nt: TGCGCCAGCAGCTCCTCAGGGGGCGCGAATGGCTACACCTTC; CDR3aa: CASSSSGGANGYTF
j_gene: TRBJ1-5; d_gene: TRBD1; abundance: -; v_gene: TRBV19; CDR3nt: TGTGCCAGTAGTATTCTCGACAGGGACATTGGGGCCCAGCATTTT; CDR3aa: CASSILDRDIGAQHF
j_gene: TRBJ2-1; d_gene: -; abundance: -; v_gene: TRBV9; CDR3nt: TGTGCCAGCAGCGCTTCCACTGAGCAGTTCTTC; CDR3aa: CASSASTEQFF
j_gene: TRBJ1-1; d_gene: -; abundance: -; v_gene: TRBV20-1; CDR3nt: TGCAGTGGCGTTTGGGGGGGAAACACTGAAGCTTTCTTT; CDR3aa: CSGVWGGNTEAFF
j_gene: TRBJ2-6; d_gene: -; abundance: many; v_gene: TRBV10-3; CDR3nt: TGTGCCATCAGTGAGCCGGGCTTCTCTGGGGCCAACGTCCTGACTTTC; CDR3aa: CAISEPGFSGANVLTF
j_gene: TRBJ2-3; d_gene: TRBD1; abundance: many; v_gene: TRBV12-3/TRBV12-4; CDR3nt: TGTGCCAGCAGTTGGGCCCCCGGGACAGGCGCGTTTGCGCAGTATTTT; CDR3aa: CASSWAPGTGAFAQYF
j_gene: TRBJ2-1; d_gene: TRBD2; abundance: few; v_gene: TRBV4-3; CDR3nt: TGCGCCAGCAGCCAAGCCGCCTCTAGCGGGGCCTACAATGAGCAGTTCTTC; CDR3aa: CASSQAASSGAYNEQFF
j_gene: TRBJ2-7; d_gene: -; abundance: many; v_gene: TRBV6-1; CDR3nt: TGTGCCAGCACATACGGGGAGGAGCAGTACTTC; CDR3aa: CASTYGEEQYF
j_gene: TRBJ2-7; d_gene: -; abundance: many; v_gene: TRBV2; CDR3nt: TGTGCCAGCATTTTTAGGGGCATGGAATGCGAGCAGTACTTC; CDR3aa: CASIFRGMECEQYF
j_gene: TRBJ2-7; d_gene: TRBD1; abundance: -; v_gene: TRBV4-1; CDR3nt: TGCGCCAGCAGCCAGTCGGACAGGGGGTACTCCTACGAGCAGTACTTC; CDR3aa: CASSQSDRGYSYEQYF
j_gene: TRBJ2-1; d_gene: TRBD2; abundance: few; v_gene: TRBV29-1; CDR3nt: TGCAGCGTTGTGGTTCTAGCGGGGTCCTACAATGAGCAGTTCTTC; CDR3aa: CSVVVLAGSYNEQFF
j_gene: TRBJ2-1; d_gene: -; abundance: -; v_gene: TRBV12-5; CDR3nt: TGTGCTAGTCTAGTGGGCGAGCAGTTCTTC; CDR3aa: CASLVGEQFF
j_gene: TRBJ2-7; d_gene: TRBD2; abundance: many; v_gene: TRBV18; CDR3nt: TGTGCCAGCTCACCGACTAGCGGGAGGGAGAACGAGCAGTACTTC; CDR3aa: CASSPTSGRENEQYF
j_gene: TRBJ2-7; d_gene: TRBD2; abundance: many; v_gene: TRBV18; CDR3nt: TGTGCCAGCTCAAAGTCGGGACTAGCGGGAGGGGATGAGCAGTACTTC; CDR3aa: CASSKSGLAGGDEQYF
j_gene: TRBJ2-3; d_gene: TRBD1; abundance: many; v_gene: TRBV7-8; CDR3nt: TGTGCCAGCAGCGCCGGGACAGGGGCAGACACAGATACGCAGTATTTT; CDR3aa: CASSAGTGADTDTQYF
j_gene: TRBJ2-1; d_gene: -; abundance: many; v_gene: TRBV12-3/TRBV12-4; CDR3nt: TGTGCCAGCACTCCCGGGTCCTCTGAGCAGTTCTTC; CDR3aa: CASTPGSSEQFF
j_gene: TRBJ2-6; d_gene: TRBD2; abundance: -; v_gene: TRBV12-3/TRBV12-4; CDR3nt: TGTGCCAGCACCTCGACTAGCGGGAGGGCCGCTGGGGCCAACGTCCTGACTTTC; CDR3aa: CASTSTSGRAAGANVLTF
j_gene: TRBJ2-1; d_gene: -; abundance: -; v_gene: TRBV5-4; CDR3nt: TGTGCCAGCAGCTCACGAGACATGGACTATGAGCAGTTCTTC; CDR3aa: CASSSRDMDYEQFF
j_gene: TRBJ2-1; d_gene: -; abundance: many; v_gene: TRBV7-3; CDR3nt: TGTGCCAGCGGGAGATCCTACAATGAGCAGTTCTTC; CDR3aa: CASGRSYNEQFF
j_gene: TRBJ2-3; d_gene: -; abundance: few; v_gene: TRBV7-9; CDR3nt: TGTGCCAGCAGCTTCCGACCGGATACGCAGTATTTT; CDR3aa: CASSFRPDTQYF
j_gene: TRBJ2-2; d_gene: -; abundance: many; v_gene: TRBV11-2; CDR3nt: TGTGCCAGCACCCCAGCCGGCGGGATCCACGGGGAGCTGTTTTTT; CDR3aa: CASTPAGGIHGELFF
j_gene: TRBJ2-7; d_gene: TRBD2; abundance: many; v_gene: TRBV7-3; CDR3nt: TGTGCCAGCAGCTTAAGAGGAGGTAGCGGGAACGAGCAGTACTTC; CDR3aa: CASSLRGGSGNEQYF
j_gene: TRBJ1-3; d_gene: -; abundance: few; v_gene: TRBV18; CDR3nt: TGTGCCAGCTCGCGGGAGCAGGTCTCTGGAAACACCATATATTTT; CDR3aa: CASSREQVSGNTIYF
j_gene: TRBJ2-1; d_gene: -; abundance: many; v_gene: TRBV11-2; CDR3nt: TGTGCCAGCAGCTGGAAGGACCTCTACAATGAGCAGTTCTTC; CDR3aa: CASSWKDLYNEQFF
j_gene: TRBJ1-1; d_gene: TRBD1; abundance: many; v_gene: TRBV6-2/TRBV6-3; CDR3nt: TGTGCCAGCAGTCCAGGGGGAAGATGGACTGAAGCTTTCTTT; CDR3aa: CASSPGGRWTEAFF
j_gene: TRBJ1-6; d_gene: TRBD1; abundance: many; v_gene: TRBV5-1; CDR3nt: TGCGCCAGCAGCTCGGACAGGGGGAATTCACCCCTCCACTTT; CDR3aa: CASSSDRGNSPLHF
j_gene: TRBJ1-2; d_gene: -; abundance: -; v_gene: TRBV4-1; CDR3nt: TGCGCCAGCAGCCAAGACGGCCAGGCCCCCGGCTACACCTTC; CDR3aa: CASSQDGQAPGYTF
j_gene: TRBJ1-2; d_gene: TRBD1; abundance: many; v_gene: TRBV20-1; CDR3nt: TGCAGTGCCCGGACAGGGCGAGGCTATGGCTACACCTTC; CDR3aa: CSARTGRGYGYTF
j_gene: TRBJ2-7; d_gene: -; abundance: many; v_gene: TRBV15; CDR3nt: TGTGCCACCAGCAGAGATAATTCGGGGGGCTTGTACGAGCAGTACTTC; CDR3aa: CATSRDNSGGLYEQYF
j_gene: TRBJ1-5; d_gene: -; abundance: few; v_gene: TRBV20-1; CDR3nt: TGCAGTGCTACTCCGGGACGACTAAATCAGCCCCAGCATTTT; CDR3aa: CSATPGRLNQPQHF
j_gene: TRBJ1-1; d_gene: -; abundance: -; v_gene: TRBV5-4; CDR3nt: TGTGCCAGCAGCTTGGGACAAAGCACTAAAGCTTTCTTT; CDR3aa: CASSLGQSTKAFF
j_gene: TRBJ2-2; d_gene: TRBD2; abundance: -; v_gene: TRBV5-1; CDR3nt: TGCGCCAGCAGCGTTGGACTAGCGGGATATTCCGGGGAGCTGTTTTTT; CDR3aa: CASSVGLAGYSGELFF
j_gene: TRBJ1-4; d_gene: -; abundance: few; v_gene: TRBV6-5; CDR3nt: TGTGCCAGCAGTTCGGACAGTCCGGGGAAACTGTTTTTT; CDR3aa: CASSSDSPGKLFF
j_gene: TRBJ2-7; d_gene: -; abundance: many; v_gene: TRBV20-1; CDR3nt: TGCAGTGCTTATCAGGCTGATACAGTCTACGAGCAGTACTTC; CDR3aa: CSAYQADTVYEQYF
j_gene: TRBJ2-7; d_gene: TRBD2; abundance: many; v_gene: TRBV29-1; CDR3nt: TGCAGCGTTGAAGATGGAACTAGCGGGAGGGCCGAGCAGTACTTC; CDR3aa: CSVEDGTSGRAEQYF
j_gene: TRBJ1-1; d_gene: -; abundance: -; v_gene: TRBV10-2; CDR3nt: TGCGCCAGCAGTGATGCGAGGGGAATCGGCACTGAAGCTTTCTTT; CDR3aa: CASSDARGIGTEAFF
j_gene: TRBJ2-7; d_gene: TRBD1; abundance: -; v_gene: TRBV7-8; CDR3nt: TGTGCCAGCAGCTCATTTTCCGGGACAGGGCCATTCTACGAGCAGTACTTC; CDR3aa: CASSSFSGTGPFYEQYF
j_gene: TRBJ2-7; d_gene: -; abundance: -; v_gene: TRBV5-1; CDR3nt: TGCGCCGGCAGCCCGATTCCCGGGAGAGGAAGGTACGAGCAGTACTTC; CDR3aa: CAGSPIPGRGRYEQYF
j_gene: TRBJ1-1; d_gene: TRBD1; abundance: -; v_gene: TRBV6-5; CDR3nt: TGTGCCAGCAGTTCCGGACAGGGTACCACTGAAGCTTTCTTT; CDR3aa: CASSSGQGTTEAFF
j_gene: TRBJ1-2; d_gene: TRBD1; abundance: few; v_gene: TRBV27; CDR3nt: TGTGCCCGCAGCCGACAGGGGGGAAAGGATGGCTACACCTTC; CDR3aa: CARSRQGGKDGYTF
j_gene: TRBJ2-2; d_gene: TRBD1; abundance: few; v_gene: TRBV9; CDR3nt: TGTGCCAGCAGCGCGCAGGGGGTCGGGGAGCTGTTTTTT; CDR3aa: CASSAQGVGELFF
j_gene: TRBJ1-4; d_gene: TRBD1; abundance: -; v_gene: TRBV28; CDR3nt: TGTGCCAGCAGTAATCTCACAGGGGTGGGTGAAAAACTGTTTTTT; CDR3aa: CASSNLTGVGEKLFF
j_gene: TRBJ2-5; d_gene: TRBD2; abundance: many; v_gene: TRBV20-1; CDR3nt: TGCAGTGCTCAATTAGCGGGTCAAGAGACCCAGTACTTC; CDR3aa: CSAQLAGQETQYF
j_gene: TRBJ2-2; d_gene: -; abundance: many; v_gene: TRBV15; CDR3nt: TGTGCCACCAGCATCGTCCCGAACACCGGGGAGCTGTTTTTT; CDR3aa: CATSIVPNTGELFF
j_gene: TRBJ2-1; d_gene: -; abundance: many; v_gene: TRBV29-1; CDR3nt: TGCAGCGTTGTAGCGCAGGCATCCTACAATGAGCAGTTCTTC; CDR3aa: CSVVAQASYNEQFF
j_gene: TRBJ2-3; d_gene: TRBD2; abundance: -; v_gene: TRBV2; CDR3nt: TGTGCCAGCAGCGAACCGACTAGCGGGACTAGCACAGATACGCAGTATTTT; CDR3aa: CASSEPTSGTSTDTQYF
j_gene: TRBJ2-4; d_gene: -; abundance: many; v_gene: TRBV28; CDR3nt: TGTGCCAGCACCACCGTCGGGGCGTCCTCTGTTCTTCAGTACTTC; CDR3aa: CASTTVGASSVLQYF
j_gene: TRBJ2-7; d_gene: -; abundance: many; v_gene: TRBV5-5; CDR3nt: TGTGCCAGCAGCTTGGAAAGCACATTGACCTACGAGCAGTACTTC; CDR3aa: CASSLESTLTYEQYF
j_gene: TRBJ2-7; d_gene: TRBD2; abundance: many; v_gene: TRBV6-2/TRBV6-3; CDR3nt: TGTGCCAGCACTTCCGGACTAGCGGGACCCTACTACGAGCAGTACTTC; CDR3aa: CASTSGLAGPYYEQYF
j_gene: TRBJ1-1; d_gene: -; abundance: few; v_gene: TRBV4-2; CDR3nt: TGTGCCAGCAGCCAAGAATACTCAACTGAAGCTTTCTTT; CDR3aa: CASSQEYSTEAFF
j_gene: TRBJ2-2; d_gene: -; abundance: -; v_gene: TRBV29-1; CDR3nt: TGCAGCGTTGGGGGGCAGACCGGGAAGCTGTTTTTT; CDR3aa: CSVGGQTGKLFF
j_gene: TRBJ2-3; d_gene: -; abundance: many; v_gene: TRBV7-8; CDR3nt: TGTGCCAGCAGGATAACTAGCTATTCCGAAGATACGCAGTATTTT; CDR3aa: CASRITSYSEDTQYF
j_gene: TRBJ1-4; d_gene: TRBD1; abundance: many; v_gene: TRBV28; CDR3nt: TGTGCCAGCAGTCCGGACAGGGGCAAGAATGAAAAACTGTTTTTT; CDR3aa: CASSPDRGKNEKLFF